This TCR beta chain was identified in a study of kidney transplant recipient with SARS-CoV-2 infection. The CDR3 length is 16 residues, termini included. TCRdb redid the calling of the reads with MiXCR, one entry per CDR3 protein. This sample yields fewer than 250,000 distinct CDR3 sequences, of which less than 35% are seen a single time; roughly 7% belongs to the top ten. As regards this clonotype: Just one base apart from a much larger clone, this may be a read error. The conserved phenylalanine or tryptophan is not found at the CDR3 terminus, so this likely reflects a read error. The limits of the CDR3 on the DNA are not certain, so only TCRdb's listed CDR3 is given.

This rearrangement joins TRBV8-2 to TRBJ1-2. TRBV8-2 has pseudogene status. The material sequenced was a blood sample, taken at baseline and on day 111 from a kidney transplant recipient. The sequence was collected from a male patient in his thirties who had COVID-19 and was a kidney transplant recipient. Some T cells may trace back to the graft donor. The CDR3 loop is CGSLTTDSRKTYGYTS.